A single sample gave rise to the 17 T cell receptor beta chains below, sequenced in a study of blood T cell repertoires in COVID-19. The assay was immunoSEQ multiplex PCR, and TCRdb's table has in-frame clones only and misses some. The sample consists of approximately 280,000 clones, around nine tenths of them appearing once. Sequencing used PBMCs or T cells enriched from blood (not recorded which). The receptors were sampled from a woman in her forties who had recovered from COVID-19.

The V gene is TRBV7-2, the J gene TRBJ2-2; a possible D gene is TRBD2 (5 bases). Germline-derived CDR1 and CDR2 are SGHTA and FQGNSA. The CDR3 is 14 amino acids. V was shortened by 2 bases and J by 6 bases, with 10 bases between the two germline ends. In DNA form, the CDR3 reads TGTGCCAGCAGCTTATCGGGCGGGCCCGGGGAGCTGTTTTTT. This gives the protein CASSLSGGPGELFF.

The CDR3 nucleotides read TGTGCCAGCAGCACAGGACTAGCCCTGCTCCGGAGCGAGCAGTACTTC. Its protein product is CASSTGLALLRSEQYF. This chain connects TRBV5-8 to TRBJ2-7; 8 bases line up with TRBD2. Germline V gene sequence: CDR1 SGHTS, CDR2 YDEGEE. The V segment lost 4 bases and the J segment 6 bases; nucleotides outside the gene matches: 15. The CDR3 is 16 amino acids.

The genes are TRBV10-3 and TRBJ1-1, with D possibly TRBD1 on 5 matching bases. Trimming took off 4 bases at V and 3 bases at J, with 9 bases between the two ends. The germline CDR1 and CDR2 sequences are ENHRY and SYGVKD. This CDR3 region has 13 residues. CDR3 residues: CAISGKQDTEAFF. CDR3 sequence (DNA): TGTGCCATCAGTGGAAAACAGGACACTGAAGCTTTCTTT.

This chain links TRBV4-3 with TRBJ2-7; no clear D. Germline V gene data show CDR1 as LGHNA and CDR2 as YSLEER. The CDR3 has 13 residues. Trimming cost V 0 bases and J 7 bases, with 10 bases left between them. DNA of the CDR3: TGCGCCAGCAGCCAAGATTTAGCTTTGGAGCAGTACTTC. It encodes CASSQDLALEQYF.

The V gene is TRBV29-1, the J gene TRBJ2-3; D possibly corresponds to TRBD1 (6 bases). Trimming took off 1 base at V and 0 bases at J, with 14 bases between the two ends. Germline CDR1 SQVTM, CDR2 ANQGSEA. This CDR3 spans 16 amino acids. The CDR3 loop is CSVEGATGASTDTQYF. CDR3 coding DNA: TGCAGCGTTGAAGGGGCGACAGGAGCTAGCACAGATACGCAGTATTTT.

The rearrangement uses TRBV19 and TRBJ2-7; 7 bases align to TRBD1. Germline V lookup: CDR1 LNHDA, CDR2 SQIVND (reference sequence). The CDR3 covers 13 residues. V lost 8 bases to trimming and J lost 4 bases; unmatched junction nucleotides: 8. CDR3 amino acids: CASSGKTGYEQYF. Here the CDR3 DNA reads TGTGCCAGTTCTGGGAAGACAGGGTACGAGCAGTACTTC.

The V and J genes are TRBV7-2 and TRBJ2-1; possible D gene TRBD2, 6 bases. The CDR3 sequence is 16 residues long. V was trimmed by 1 base and J by 4 bases, leaving 14 bases between them. Germline V gives CDR1 SGHTA, CDR2 FQGNSA. Written as DNA, the CDR3 is TGTGCCAGCAGCTTAGATGCTAGCGCCACATACAATGAGCAGTTCTTC. This encodes CASSLDASATYNEQFF.

The table lists this clone with a few counts. The chain carries TRBV6-5 and TRBJ1-3, with D unresolved. V shed 1 base and J shed 0 bases, with 10 bases lying between them. This CDR3 is 16 amino acids long. The V gene's germline CDR1 is MNHEY and CDR2 SVGAGI. This CDR3 reads CASSYFRPNSGNTIYF. The CDR3 region has the DNA TGTGCCAGCAGTTACTTTCGTCCTAACTCTGGAAACACCATATATTTT.

The V call is TRBV7-2, the J call TRBJ2-3; 7 bases agree with TRBD2. The CDR3 is 16 amino acids. Losses at the gene ends were 5 bases for V and 1 base for J; bases not matched to a gene: 9. Germline lookup yields CDR1 SGHTA and CDR2 FQGNSA. This CDR3 is CASSASAGVGTDTQYF. The DNA of the CDR3 is TGTGCCAGCAGCGCCTCGGCGGGAGTGGGCACAGATACGCAGTATTTT.

The chain combines TRBV27 with TRBJ2-1; 10 bases are a match to TRBD1. Per germline, CDR1 MNHEY and CDR2 SMNVEV (reference sequence). V shed 4 bases, J shed 7 bases, and the junction held 4 bases outside the gene matches. The CDR3 extends over 14 amino acids. CDR3 DNA sequence: TGTGCCAGCAGTTGGTGGGGACAGGGGAATGAGCAGTTCTTC. Translating gives CASSWWGQGNEQFF.

The CDR3 coding sequence is TGTGCCAGCAGTGAATCCCCACAGGACACCGGGGAGCTGTTTTTT. The encoded protein is CASSESPQDTGELFF. The chain employs TRBV2 and TRBJ2-2, with D possibly matching TRBD1 (5 bases). CDR1 is SNHLY and CDR2 is FYNNEI in the germline V gene. Trimming left V 2 bases short and J 3 bases short, with 10 bases between. This CDR3 is built from 15 residues.

The V and J genes are TRBV19 and TRBJ1-5; maybe TRBD1 (6 bases). CDR3 size: 16 residues. The V end lost 6 bases, the J end lost 0 bases, and 15 bases lay between the germline ends. The V gene's germline CDR1 is LNHDA and CDR2 SQIVND (reference sequence). CDR3 DNA: TGTGCCAGTAGCACCAGGACAGTCTATAGCAATCAGCCCCAGCATTTT. Protein product: CASSTRTVYSNQPQHF.

CDR3 DNA: TGTGCCAGCAGGGATAGCGGTAGGAATGAGCAGTTCTTC. It is translated as CASRDSGRNEQFF. V gene TRBV6-5 combines with J gene TRBJ2-1, with a weak D call TRBD2 (6 bases). CDR1 MNHEY and CDR2 SVGAGI come from the germline V gene. The CDR3 has 13 residues. Trimming removed 6 bases at V and 7 bases at J, with 13 bases between.

This sequence joins TRBV7-2 and TRBJ2-1; 8 positions agree with TRBD1. V trimming: 5 bases; J trimming: 12 bases; junction bases outside the gene matches: 15. CDR3 length: 15 residues. Germline V gene data show CDR1 as SGHTA and CDR2 as FQGNSA. CDR3 sequence reads: CASSPLTGAGEVQFF. CDR3 sequence (DNA): TGTGCCAGCAGCCCACTGACAGGGGCCGGAGAGGTGCAGTTCTTC.

The chain employs TRBV28 and TRBJ1-5, with 10 bases identical to TRBD1. The CDR3 loop spans 15 amino acids. CDR1 and CDR2 (germline): MDHEN, SYDVKM. Trimming removed 5 bases from V and 7 bases from J; junction bases left unmatched: 8. CDR3 sequence reads: CASSPSPGQGQPQHF. The CDR3 coding sequence is TGTGCCAGCAGTCCGTCACCGGGACAGGGGCAGCCCCAGCATTTT.

This sequence joins TRBV6-2 or TRBV6-3 and TRBJ2-1; D perhaps matches TRBD2 (6 bases). V lost 5 bases and J lost 4, with 15 bases in between. This CDR3 is 15 amino acids long. CDR1 is MNHEY, CDR2 SVGEGT, per germline. This chain's CDR3 is CASSHSGPGYNEQFF. The CDR3 DNA follows: TGTGCCAGCAGTCATAGCGGACCGGGGTACAATGAGCAGTTCTTC.

J is TRBJ1-2 and V is TRBV19, with TRBD1 matching over 7 bases. CDR3 length: 16 residues. Germline lookup yields CDR1 LNHDA and CDR2 SQIVND (reference sequence). Trimming cost V 2 bases and J 2 bases; bases outside gene matches: 8. CDR3 nucleotide sequence: TGTGCCAGTAGTATATCGGGACAGTTCGTAAACTATGGCTACACCTTC. Protein: CASSISGQFVNYGYTF.